Described below is a single T cell receptor beta chain sequence and its context. V was cut by 1 base and J by 2 bases, with 13 bases left in between. This CDR3 comprises 15 residues. Germline V gives CDR1 SGDLS, CDR2 YYNGEE. Repertoires were generated with immunoSEQ multiplex PCR, while TCRdb's copy carries only in-frame clones and drops some. The sample contains more than 200,000 clones, roughly 85% of which appear only once. The data originate from a study of blood T cell repertoires in COVID-19. The chain is built from TRBV9 and TRBJ2-7; tentatively, D is TRBD1 (5 bases). The sequence derives from a woman aged 40 to 49 with active or convalescent COVID-19. Input material: peripheral blood. CDR3 in DNA: TGTGCCAGCAGCGTATATGGGCAGGGTCCCTACGAGCAGTACTTC. Residues: CASSVYGQGPYEQYF.